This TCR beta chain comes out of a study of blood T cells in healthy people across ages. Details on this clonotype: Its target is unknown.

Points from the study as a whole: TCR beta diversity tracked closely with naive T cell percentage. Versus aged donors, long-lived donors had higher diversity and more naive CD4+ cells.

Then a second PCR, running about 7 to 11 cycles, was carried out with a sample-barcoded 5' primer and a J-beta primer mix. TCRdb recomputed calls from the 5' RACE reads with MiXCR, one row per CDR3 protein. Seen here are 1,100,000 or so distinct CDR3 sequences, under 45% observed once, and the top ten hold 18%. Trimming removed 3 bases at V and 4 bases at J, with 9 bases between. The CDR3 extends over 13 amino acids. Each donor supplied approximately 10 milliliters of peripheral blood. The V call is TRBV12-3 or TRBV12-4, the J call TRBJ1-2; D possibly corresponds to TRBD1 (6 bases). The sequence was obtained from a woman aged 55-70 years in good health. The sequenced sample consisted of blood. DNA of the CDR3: TGTGCCAGCAGTTTCGACAGGCTCTATGGCTACACCTTC. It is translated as CASSFDRLYGYTF.